The subject of this entry is one T cell receptor beta chain. Its target is unknown. V dropped 2 bases and J dropped 6; count of bases not matched to a gene: 6. The germline V gene encodes CDR1 MNHNS and CDR2 SASEGT. The CDR3 is made up of 17 amino acids. The data originate from a study of CD8 T cells in ankylosing spondylitis. Broader study findings: A TCR beta motif made of roughly eight highly homologous variants seemed typical of ankylosing spondylitis blood.

TCRdb analysed the 5' RACE reads with MiXCR anew, one entry per CDR3 protein. The repertoire includes 180,000 or so distinct CDR3 sequences, around a tenth of them detected once, and just under 30% sits in the top ten. This clonotype originated in a male donor with ankylosing spondylitis or in good health (not recorded which). The chain recombines TRBV6-1 with TRBJ2-2; the match to TRBD2 covers 13 bases. The material sequenced was blood, either unsorted or a sorted T cell fraction (not recorded which). The CDR3 bases are TGTGCCAGCAGTGAAAGGGGACTAGCGGGGCAAGCCGGGGAGCTGTTTTTT. This gives the protein CASSERGLAGQAGELFF.